In its sample, the clone carrying this T cell receptor beta chain was seen many times. These data are taken from a study of T-cell reconstitution after alpha-beta-depleted transplantation in children. Unique molecular identifiers were incorporated during preparation of the TCRbeta library. From the PCR reads, TCRdb called clonotypes with MiXCR, one entry per CDR3 protein. The table has about 610,000 distinct CDR3 sequences, 10% seen once; the top ten hold 4% to 5%. The CDR3 spans 11 residues. The germline V and J ends were trimmed by 6 bases and 6 bases, with 9 bases remaining between them. Germline values: CDR1 MNHNY, CDR2 SVGAGI (reference sequence).

The TCR sequence derives from a human donor who donated a stem cell graft to a child with acute myeloid leukemia. This specimen was PBMCs from the stem cell graft donor, taken from the stem cell graft. The chain couples TRBV6-6 to TRBJ2-7; D is ambiguous. Here the CDR3 reads CASSPLGEQYF. The CDR3 coding sequence is TGTGCCAGCAGCCCTCTTGGCGAGCAGTACTTC.